The 29 T cell receptor beta chains listed next were all sequenced from one sample in a study of T cells in women clearing cervical HPV infection. Sequencing used immunoSEQ multiplex PCR; TCRdb keeps in-frame clones, though not all of them. The sample table includes some 15,000 clones. Sample: blood buffy coat. These receptors were obtained from a woman aged 18-70 years with a cervical HPV16 infection that either progressed to CIN3+ or cleared (not recorded which).

As regards this clone: The sequence runs out 3 residues before the end of the CDR3; the remainder is reconstructed from the germline J gene. The gene calls are TRBV7-7 and TRBJ2-5; D is uncertain. This CDR3 region has 13 residues. V lost 5 bases to trimming and J lost 3 bases, with 10 bases between them. CDR1 and CDR2 (germline): SSHAT, FNYEAQ (reference sequence). The sequenced part of the CDR3 DNA is TGTGCCAGCAGCCCCCGACTGGAAGAGACC. Translated: CASSPRLEET. The whole CDR3 sequence reads CASSPRLEETQYF.

With regard to this clone: The read falls 3 residues short of the CDR3 end, and the missing part is taken from the germline J gene. This chain joins TRBV5-1 and TRBJ2-5; TRBD2 agrees at 11 bases. J was trimmed by 5 bases and V by 5 bases; bases with no gene match: 8. Germline V gene data show CDR1 as SGHRS and CDR2 as YFSETQ. The CDR3 has 15 residues. CDR3 bases read: TGCGCCAGCAGTAATAGCGGGGGGGCCTCGGAGACC. Protein sequence: CASSNSGGASET. The full-length CDR3 reads as CASSNSGGASETQYF.

A word on this clone: The read finishes 3 residues shy of the CDR3 end, and the germline J gene is used to complete it. The chain joins TRBV5-1 to TRBJ2-2, with D perhaps TRBD1 (5 bases). The CDR3 runs to 16 residues. CDR1 is SGHRS, CDR2 YFSETQ, per germline. The CDR3 loop is CASSWGQQAPNSPLFF. The sequenced part of the CDR3 DNA is TGCGCCAGCAGCTGGGGCCAACAGGCGCCTAATTCACCG.

Comments on this clone: The sequence runs out 3 residues before the end of the CDR3; the remainder is reconstructed from the germline J gene. The chain combines TRBV30 with TRBJ1-2; 8 nucleotides match TRBD1. This CDR3 spans 15 amino acids. Germline CDR1 and CDR2: GTSNPN and SVGIG (reference sequence). CDR3 DNA, as far as it was read: TGTGCCTGGAGTGCCGGGACAGGTAGATATGGCGAC. It specifies CAWSAGTGRYGD. The entire CDR3 reads CAWSAGTGRYGDYTF.

Regarding this clone: The read finishes 3 residues shy of the CDR3 end, and the germline J gene is used to complete it. This sequence joins TRBV13 and TRBJ2-3, with D perhaps matching TRBD1 (7 bases). The CDR3 totals 14 residues. Germline-derived CDR1 and CDR2 are PRHDT and FYEKMQ (reference sequence). The covered CDR3 bases are TGTGCCAGCAGCGTCCAGGGGGGCGCGGAGACG. Its translation is CASSVQGGAET. The whole CDR3 protein reads CASSVQGGAETQYF.

Comment on this clone: From the germline J gene comes the end of the CDR3, since the read stops 3 residues before it. The chain couples TRBV5-1 to TRBJ2-3; D may be TRBD2 (7 bases). CDR1 and CDR2 (germline): SGHRS, YFSETQ. The CDR3 spans 16 residues. The CDR3 bases that were read are TGCGCCAGCAGCTTGTCACAGGGCGGGGGAGGAGAGACG. Translating gives CASSLSQGGGGET. The entire CDR3 sequence reads CASSLSQGGGGETQYF.

Remarks on this clone: The read gets to within 3 residues of the CDR3 end, and the germline J gene fills in the rest. The chain has TRBV28 and TRBJ1-2; 8 bases are a match to TRBD1. The CDR3 totals 14 residues. The germline V gene has CDR1 MDHEN and CDR2 SYDVKM. With 5 bases clipped from V and 4 bases from J, the junction kept 6 bases outside the gene matches. CDR3 protein: CASSSYRGAYGYTF. Partial CDR3 DNA: TGTGCCAGCAGTAGTTACAGGGGGGCCTATGGC.

On this clone: With the read ending 3 residues before the CDR3 end, the germline J gene is used to fill in that end. The V call is TRBV19, the J call TRBJ1-5; 9 nucleotides agree with TRBD1. The V and J ends lost 4 bases and 0 bases, in that order; junction bases with no gene match: 13. CDR3 length: 19 residues. Germline-derived CDR1 and CDR2 are LNHDA and SQIVND (reference sequence). Partial CDR3 DNA: TGTGCCAGTAGTAAACAGGGGGCAAGATTAGTCTATAGCAATCAGCCC. As protein: CASSKQGARLVYSNQP. The full CDR3 is CASSKQGARLVYSNQPQHF.

In the case of this clone: The read stops 3 residues short of the end of the CDR3; the missing end is completed from the germline J gene. This chain uses TRBV18 with TRBJ2-2, with D hard to call. There are 13 residues in the CDR3. From germline, CDR1 is KGHSH and CDR2 LQKENI. The V and J ends lost 3 bases and 6 bases respectively, with 8 bases between them. This chain's CDR3 is CASSPSGSGELFF. The sequenced part of the CDR3 DNA is TGTGCCAGCTCACCTAGTGGTTCCGGGGAG.

In the case of this clone: The read comes to an end 3 residues before the CDR3 does, leaving the germline J gene to fill in the end. The rearrangement uses TRBV2 and TRBJ2-6, with 11 positions matching TRBD1. V dropped 5 bases and J dropped 3; count of bases not matched to a gene: 3. The CDR3 loop spans 16 amino acids. The germline V gene has CDR1 SNHLY and CDR2 FYNNEI. The CDR3 reads CASSTDRGLGANVLTF. Incomplete CDR3 DNA: TGTGCCAGCAGTACGGACAGGGGGCTTGGGGCCAACGTC.

As regards this clone: The read falls 3 residues short of the CDR3 end, and the missing part is taken from the germline J gene. The rearrangement links TRBV5-1 to TRBJ2-1; D ambiguous. Germline CDR1 SGHRS, CDR2 YFSETQ. This CDR3 has 14 residues. V lost 0 bases and J 4 bases, leaving 8 bases between the germline ends. The CDR3 spells CASSLAGQYNEQFF. CDR3 bases read: TGCGCCAGCAGCTTGGCGGGTCAGTACAATGAG.

CDR3 DNA (partial): TGCGCCAGCAGCTTGGCGGAGGGCCCA. It encodes CASSLAEGP. The CDR3, in full, reads CASSLAEGPLFF. This sequence joins TRBV5-1 and TRBJ1-4; D is uncertain. The read is 3 residues too short to cover the CDR3 end, so that end is filled in from the germline J gene. The CDR3 has 12 residues. From germline, CDR1 is SGHRS and CDR2 YFSETQ.

As regards this clone: The junction shows a germline mismatch at one end, possibly a read error. Coverage ceases 3 residues before the CDR3 finishes, and the germline J gene fills in the end. Other DNA sequences from this sample encode an identical CDR3 as well. The chain employs TRBV18 and TRBJ1-3; D unresolved. Germline V lookup: CDR1 KGHSH, CDR2 LQKENI. The CDR3 contains 14 residues. CDR3 bases read: TGTGCCAGCTCACCCAGCGACTCTGGAAACACG. It encodes CASSPSDSGNT. The CDR3 reads in full as CASSPSDSGNTIYF.

Comments on this clone: The sequenced fragment ends 3 residues before the CDR3 boundary, so the rest is inferred from the germline J gene. This rearrangement joins TRBV7-8 to TRBJ1-1; D perhaps matches TRBD1 (6 bases). Germline loops: CDR1 SGHVS, CDR2 FQNEAQ. Trimming took 3 bases from V and 6 from J, leaving 11 bases between them. CDR3 length: 13 residues. Partial CDR3 DNA: TGTGCCAGCAGCTTCGACAGGTCGGCTGAA. It translates to CASSFDRSAE. The CDR3, in full, reads CASSFDRSAEAFF.

Concerning this clone itself: The observed sequence ends 3 residues before the CDR3 terminus, with the missing tail filled in from the germline J gene. The V and J genes are TRBV7-3 and TRBJ1-5; D is undetermined. This CDR3 is 16 amino acids long. Germline V gene data show CDR1 as SGHTA and CDR2 as FQGTGA. The V end lost 8 bases, the J end lost 2 bases, and 19 bases lay between the germline ends. The DNA read from the CDR3 is TGTGCCAGCGACACGGGGAGGTCGGTCCGCAATCAGCCC. It codes for CASDTGRSVRNQP. From start to end, the CDR3 is CASDTGRSVRNQPQHF.

Regarding this clone: From the germline J gene comes the end of the CDR3, since the read stops 3 residues before it. This chain joins TRBV11-2 and TRBJ1-4; a weak D match, TRBD1 (6 bases). The CDR3 spans 15 residues. CDR1 and CDR2 from the germline V gene are SGHAT and FQNNGV. The covered CDR3 bases are TGTGCCAGCAGCTTACTAGACAGGCCCTATTCACCA. Translation gives CASSLLDRPYSP. The CDR3 in its entirety is CASSLLDRPYSPLFF. The full variable domain, in which reference TRBV11-2 and TRBJ1-4 provide the parts outside the CDR3, is EAGVAQSPRYKIIEKRQSVAFWCNPISGHATLYWYQQILGQGPKLLIQFQNNGVVDDSQLPKDRFSAERLKGVDSTLKIQPAKLEDSAVYLCASSLLDRPYSPLFFGSGTQLSVL.

As regards this clone: One end of the junction is discordant with germline, which a read error may explain. The sequence runs out 3 residues before the end of the CDR3; the remainder is reconstructed from the germline J gene. Other DNA sequences within the sample encode an identical CDR3. The chain combines TRBV7-7 with TRBJ1-3; D may be TRBD1 (5 bases). CDR1 and CDR2 (germline): SSHAT, FNYEAQ (reference sequence). This CDR3 is 16 amino acids long. The CDR3 reads CASISFTGLSGNTIYF. The covered CDR3 bases are TGTGCTAGCATCTCCTTTACAGGTCTCTCTGGAAACACT. Together with reference TRBV7-7 and TRBJ1-3, the CDR3 gives the full variable domain: GAGVSQSPRYKVTKRGQDVTLRCDPISSHATLYWYQQALGQGPEFLTYFNYEAQPDKSGLPSDRFSAERPEGSISTLTIQRTEQRDSAMYRCASISFTGLSGNTIYFGEGSWLTVV.

Comments on this clone: A junction boundary mismatches the germline segment, possibly from a read error. The sequence runs out 3 residues before the end of the CDR3; the remainder is reconstructed from the germline J gene. V gene TRBV20-1 combines with J gene TRBJ2-7; D is perhaps TRBD2 (5 bases). The CDR3 sequence is 16 residues long. Germline V lookup: CDR1 DFQATT, CDR2 SNEGSKA (reference sequence). CDR3: CSASSPQDSRSSEQYF. The sequenced part of the CDR3 DNA is TGCAGTGCTAGTAGTCCCCAGGACTCGCGGTCCTCCGAG.

Note on this clone: The read falls 3 residues short of the CDR3 end, and the missing part is taken from the germline J gene. The chain joins TRBV11-2 to TRBJ1-2, with D perhaps matching TRBD1 (6 bases). Between the trimmed V and J ends, which lost 0 bases and 7 bases, there was a span of 12 bases. Germline values: CDR1 SGHAT, CDR2 FQNNGV. The CDR3 runs 14 residues. The CDR3: CASSLDPGGRGYTF. The CDR3 DNA, read in part, is TGTGCCAGCAGCTTAGATCCGGGGGGCCGTGGC. The entire variable domain, with the rest obtained from reference TRBV11-2 and TRBJ1-2, is as follows: EAGVAQSPRYKIIEKRQSVAFWCNPISGHATLYWYQQILGQGPKLLIQFQNNGVVDDSQLPKDRFSAERLKGVDSTLKIQPAKLEDSAVYLCASSLDPGGRGYTFGSGTRLTVV.

As concerns this clone: The CDR3 is cut off 3 residues early in the read; its end comes from the germline J gene. The chain combines TRBV29-1 with TRBJ2-4; D remains ambiguous. In germline, CDR1 is SQVTM, CDR2 ANQGSEA. This CDR3 is 11 amino acids long. Trimming removed 3 bases from V and 8 bases from J, with 8 bases in between. The CDR3 bases that were read are TGCAGCGTTGAGCGTAGGGACATT. It codes for CSVERRDI. The full-length CDR3 reads as CSVERRDIQYF.

Worth noting for this clone: The read ends 3 residues before the CDR3 terminus; that terminus is restored from the germline J gene. V is TRBV5-1 and J is TRBJ2-5; 10 nucleotides match TRBD2. J gave up 2 bases and V 0 bases, and 4 bases lay outside the gene matches. This CDR3 is 16 amino acids long. Looked up from germline, CDR1 is SGHRS and CDR2 is YFSETQ. The CDR3 region is CASSLGASGGQETQYF. Partial CDR3 DNA: TGCGCCAGCAGCTTGGGTGCTAGCGGGGGACAAGAGACC.

As for this clone: With the read ending 3 residues before the CDR3 end, the germline J gene is used to fill in that end. The chain recombines TRBV30 with TRBJ1-6, with D perhaps TRBD1 (5 bases). Germline CDR1 GTSNPN, CDR2 SVGIG (reference sequence). The CDR3 extends over 11 amino acids. V lost 4 bases, J lost 8 bases, and 6 bases lay in between. The CDR3 here is CAWTRDSPLHF. CDR3 DNA (partial): TGTGCCTGGACCAGGGATTCACCC.

The CDR3 reads CASMEARRDTEAFF. CDR3 bases read: TGTGCCAGTATGGAGGCTCGGCGGGACACTGAA. The V call is TRBV19, the J call TRBJ1-1; D is unclear. The sequence runs out 3 residues before the end of the CDR3; the remainder is reconstructed from the germline J gene. There are 14 residues in the CDR3. Between the trimmed V and J ends, which lost 7 bases and 3 bases, there was a span of 15 bases. The germline V gene encodes CDR1 LNHDA and CDR2 SQIVND (reference sequence).

Of note for this clone: The read ends 3 residues early relative to the CDR3; the germline J gene fills the gap. This chain connects TRBV29-1 to TRBJ1-4; 9 positions agree with TRBD1. CDR1 and CDR2 from the germline V gene are SQVTM and ANQGSEA. The CDR3 covers 13 residues. V was clipped by 6 bases and J by 8 bases; unmatched bases: 7. Incomplete CDR3 DNA: TGCAGCGTCCCCGGGACAGGGAACGAAAAA. Amino acid sequence: CSVPGTGNEK. The complete CDR3 sequence is CSVPGTGNEKLFF.

A remark on this clone: The read comes to an end 3 residues before the CDR3 does, leaving the germline J gene to fill in the end. The chain is built from TRBV7-8 and TRBJ2-1, with 9 nucleotides matching TRBD2. Looked up from germline, CDR1 is SGHVS and CDR2 is FQNEAQ. The CDR3 consists of 14 residues. Trimming took 7 bases from V and 3 from J; bases not matched to a gene: 4. CDR3 in amino acids: CASTKRGDYNEQFF. The CDR3 DNA, read in part, is TGTGCCAGCACCAAGCGGGGGGACTACAATGAG.

On this clone itself: The CDR3 is cut off 3 residues early in the read; its end comes from the germline J gene. The V gene is TRBV5-1, the J gene TRBJ2-1, with 16 nucleotides matching TRBD2. This CDR3 region has 16 residues. Germline V lookup: CDR1 SGHRS, CDR2 YFSETQ. J lost 9 bases, V lost 3 bases, and 6 bases had no gene match. CDR3 amino acids: CASSSGTSGGVGEQFF. The part of the CDR3 DNA that was read is TGCGCCAGCAGCTCTGGGACTAGCGGGGGGGTGGGTGAG.

To note about this clone: From the germline J gene comes the end of the CDR3, since the read stops 3 residues before it. The gene calls are TRBV27 and TRBJ1-2; 10 bases agree with TRBD1. Trimming cost V 6 bases and J 5 bases; bases outside gene matches: 9. Germline loops: CDR1 MNHEY, CDR2 SMNVEV (reference sequence). There are 15 residues in the CDR3. CDR3 sequence reads: CASSTGDRGRYGYTF. CDR3 DNA (partial): TGTGCCAGCAGCACGGGGGACAGGGGAAGATATGGC.

Worth noting for this clone: The CDR3 end is not reached by the read, which stops 3 residues before it; the germline J gene fills it in. The chain joins TRBV30 to TRBJ1-6; TRBD1 matches at 7 bases. The germline V gene has CDR1 GTSNPN and CDR2 SVGIG (reference sequence). The CDR3 consists of 14 residues. V dropped 0 bases and J dropped 7; count of bases not matched to a gene: 3. The CDR3 DNA, read in part, is TGTGCCTGGAGTGTGGGGACAGCCAATTCACCC. Its translation is CAWSVGTANSP. The full CDR3 is CAWSVGTANSPLHF.

A word on this clone: The read ends 3 residues before the CDR3 terminus; that terminus is restored from the germline J gene. The rearrangement uses TRBV28 and TRBJ2-3, with TRBD1 as a possible D gene (6 bases). CDR1 is MDHEN, CDR2 SYDVKM, per germline. This CDR3 contains 11 residues. This CDR3 reads CASPPGETQYF. CDR3 bases read: TGTGCCAGTCCCCCAGGGGAGACG.